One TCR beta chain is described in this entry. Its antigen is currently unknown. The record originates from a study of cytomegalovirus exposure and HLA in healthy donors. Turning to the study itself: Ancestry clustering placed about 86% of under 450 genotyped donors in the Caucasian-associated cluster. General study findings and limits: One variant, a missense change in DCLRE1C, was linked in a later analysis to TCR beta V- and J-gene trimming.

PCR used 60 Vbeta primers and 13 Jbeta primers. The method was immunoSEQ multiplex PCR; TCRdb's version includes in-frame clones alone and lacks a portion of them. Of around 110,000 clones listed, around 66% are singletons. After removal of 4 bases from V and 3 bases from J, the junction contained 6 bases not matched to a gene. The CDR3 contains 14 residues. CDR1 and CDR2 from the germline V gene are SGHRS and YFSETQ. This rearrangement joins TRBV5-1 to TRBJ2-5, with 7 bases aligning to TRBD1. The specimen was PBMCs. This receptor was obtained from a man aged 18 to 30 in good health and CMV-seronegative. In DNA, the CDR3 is TGCGCCAGCAGCCCGGGACAGCCAAAAGAGACCCAGTACTTC. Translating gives CASSPGQPKETQYF.